The 2 T cell receptor beta chains given below trace back to one sample, sequenced in a study of blood T cell repertoires in COVID-19. Method: immunoSEQ multiplex PCR; TCRdb's copy keeps in-frame clones and lacks some. The sample has fewer than 400,000 clones, around 87% seen once; the top ten hold under 3%. The sequenced material came from peripheral blood. The origin of the receptors is a human donor in a cohort sampled during active COVID-19.

The V gene is TRBV7-8, the J gene TRBJ2-3; 8 nucleotides line up with TRBD2. This CDR3 is built from 16 residues. J gave up 6 bases and V 1 base, and 9 bases lay outside the gene matches. Per the germline V gene, CDR1 is SGHVS and CDR2 is FQNEAQ. The CDR3 sequence: CASSLVTGGPVDTQYF. CDR3 nucleotides: TGTGCCAGCAGCTTAGTAACGGGGGGGCCCGTTGATACGCAGTATTTT.

The rearrangement links TRBV5-1 to TRBJ2-7; 8 positions agree with TRBD1. V shed 2 bases and J 1 base; nucleotides not matched to a gene: 2. Per germline, CDR1 SGHRS and CDR2 YFSETQ. The CDR3 extends over 14 amino acids. Written as DNA, the CDR3 is TGCGCCAGCAGCTTCCGGACAGGGTCCTACGAGCAGTACTTC. Translated, it gives CASSFRTGSYEQYF.